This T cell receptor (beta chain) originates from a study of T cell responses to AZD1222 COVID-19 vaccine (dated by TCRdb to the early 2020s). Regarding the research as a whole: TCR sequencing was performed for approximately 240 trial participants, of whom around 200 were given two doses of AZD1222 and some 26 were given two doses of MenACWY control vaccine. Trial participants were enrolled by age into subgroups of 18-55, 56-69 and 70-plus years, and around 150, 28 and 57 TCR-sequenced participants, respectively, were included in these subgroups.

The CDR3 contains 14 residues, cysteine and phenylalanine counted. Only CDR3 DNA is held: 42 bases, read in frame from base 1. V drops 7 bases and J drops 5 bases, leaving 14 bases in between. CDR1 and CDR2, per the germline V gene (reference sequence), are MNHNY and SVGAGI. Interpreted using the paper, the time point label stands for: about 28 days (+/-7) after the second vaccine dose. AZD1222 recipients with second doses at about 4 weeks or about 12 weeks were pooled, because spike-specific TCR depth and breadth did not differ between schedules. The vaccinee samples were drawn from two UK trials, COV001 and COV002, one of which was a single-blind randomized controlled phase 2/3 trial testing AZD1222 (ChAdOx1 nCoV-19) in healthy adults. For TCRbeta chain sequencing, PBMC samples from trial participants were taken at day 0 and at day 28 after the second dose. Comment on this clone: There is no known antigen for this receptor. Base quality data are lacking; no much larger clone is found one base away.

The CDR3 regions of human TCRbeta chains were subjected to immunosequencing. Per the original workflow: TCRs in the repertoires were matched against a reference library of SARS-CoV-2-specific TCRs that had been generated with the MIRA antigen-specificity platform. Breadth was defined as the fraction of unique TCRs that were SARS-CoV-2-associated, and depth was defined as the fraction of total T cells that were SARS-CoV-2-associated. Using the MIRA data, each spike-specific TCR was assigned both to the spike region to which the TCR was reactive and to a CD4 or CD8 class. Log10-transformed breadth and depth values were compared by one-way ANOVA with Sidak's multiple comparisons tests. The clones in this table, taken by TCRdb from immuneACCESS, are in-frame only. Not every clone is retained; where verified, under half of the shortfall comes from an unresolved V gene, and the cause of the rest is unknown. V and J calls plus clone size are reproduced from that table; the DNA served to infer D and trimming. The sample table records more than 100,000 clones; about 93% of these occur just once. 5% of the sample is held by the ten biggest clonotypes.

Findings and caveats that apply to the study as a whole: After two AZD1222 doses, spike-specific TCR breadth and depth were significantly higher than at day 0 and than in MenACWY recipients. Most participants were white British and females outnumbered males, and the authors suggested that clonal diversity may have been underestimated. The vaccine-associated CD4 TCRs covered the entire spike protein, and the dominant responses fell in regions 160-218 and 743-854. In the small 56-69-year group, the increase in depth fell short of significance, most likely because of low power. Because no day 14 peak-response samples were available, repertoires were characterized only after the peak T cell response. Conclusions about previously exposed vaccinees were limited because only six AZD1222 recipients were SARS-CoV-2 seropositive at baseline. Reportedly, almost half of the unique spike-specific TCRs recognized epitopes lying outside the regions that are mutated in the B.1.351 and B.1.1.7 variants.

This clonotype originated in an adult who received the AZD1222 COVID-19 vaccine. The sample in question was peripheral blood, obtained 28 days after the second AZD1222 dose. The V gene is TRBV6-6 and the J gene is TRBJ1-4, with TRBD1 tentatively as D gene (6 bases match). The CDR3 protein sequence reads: CASNMGQLNEKLFF. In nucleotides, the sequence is TGTGCCAGCAACATGGGACAATTAAATGAAAAACTGTTTTTT.